Included here is one TCR beta chain sequence, with context. CDR3 length equals 14 residues. Germline V gives CDR1 SGHVS, CDR2 FQNEAQ. The ends were cut back, 1 base at V and 5 bases at J, with 11 bases in the middle. The entry originates in a study of cytomegalovirus exposure and HLA in healthy donors. The PCR ran on 60 Vbeta and 13 Jbeta primers. Profiled with immunoSEQ multiplex PCR; TCRdb holds only in-frame clones, not every one. The data show 150,000 to 200,000 clones, with 75% to 90% seen just once and 6% to 7.5% held by the top ten. The sample taken for sequencing was PBMCs. The TCR was taken from a man aged 25-45 years in good health and CMV-seropositive. V and J are TRBV7-8 and TRBJ2-5; the D gene is possibly TRBD1 (6 bases). The CDR3 bases are TGTGCCAGCAGCTTAGGGGGGCTGGGGGAGACCCAGTACTTC. Protein sequence: CASSLGGLGETQYF.